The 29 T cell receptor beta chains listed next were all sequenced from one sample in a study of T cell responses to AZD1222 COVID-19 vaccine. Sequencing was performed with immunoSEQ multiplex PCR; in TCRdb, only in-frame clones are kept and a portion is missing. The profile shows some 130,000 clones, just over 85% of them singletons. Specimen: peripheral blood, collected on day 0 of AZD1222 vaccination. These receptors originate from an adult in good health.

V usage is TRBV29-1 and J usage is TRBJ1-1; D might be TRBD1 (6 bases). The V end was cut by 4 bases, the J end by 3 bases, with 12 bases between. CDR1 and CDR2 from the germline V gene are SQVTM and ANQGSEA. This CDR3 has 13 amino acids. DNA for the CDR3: TGCAGCGTTGTTGGGCAGGGGTACACTGAAGCTTTCTTT. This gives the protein CSVVGQGYTEAFF. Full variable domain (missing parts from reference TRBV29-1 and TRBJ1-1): SAVISQKPSRDICQRGTSLTIQCQVDSQVTMMFWYRQQPGQSLTLIATANQGSEATYESGFVIDKFPISRPNLTFSTLTVSNMSPEDSSIYLCSVVGQGYTEAFFGQGTRLTVV.

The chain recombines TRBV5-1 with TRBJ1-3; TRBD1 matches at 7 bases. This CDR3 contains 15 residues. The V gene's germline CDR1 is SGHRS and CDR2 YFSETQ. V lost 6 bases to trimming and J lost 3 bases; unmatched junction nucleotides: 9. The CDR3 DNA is TGCGCCAGCACCCAGGGGGGTATGAGTGGAAACACCATATATTTT. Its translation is CASTQGGMSGNTIYF. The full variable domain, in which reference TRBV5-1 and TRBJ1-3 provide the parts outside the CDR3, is KAGVTQTPRYLIKTRGQQVTLSCSPISGHRSVSWYQQTPGQGLQFLFEYFSETQRNKGNFPGRFSGRQFSNSRSEMNVSTLELGDSALYLCASTQGGMSGNTIYFGEGSWLTVV.

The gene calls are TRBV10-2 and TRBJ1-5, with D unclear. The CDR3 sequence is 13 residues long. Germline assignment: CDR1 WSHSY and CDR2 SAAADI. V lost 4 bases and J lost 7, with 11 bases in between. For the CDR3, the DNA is TGCGCCAGCAGTGTTGTCACGGGACAGCCCCAGCATTTT. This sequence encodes CASSVVTGQPQHF.

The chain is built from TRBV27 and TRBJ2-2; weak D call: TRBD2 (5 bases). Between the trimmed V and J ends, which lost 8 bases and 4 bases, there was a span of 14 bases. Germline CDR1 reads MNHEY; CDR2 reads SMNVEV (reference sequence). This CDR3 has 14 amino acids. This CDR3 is CASSADRSTGELFF. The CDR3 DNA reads TGTGCCAGCTCAGCGGATCGGAGCACCGGGGAGCTGTTTTTT.

The chain's CDR3 is CASRVGASNTEAFF. The CDR3 region has the DNA TGTGCCAGCAGGGTAGGGGCCTCCAACACTGAAGCTTTCTTT. The V and J genes are TRBV6-5 and TRBJ1-1, with D possibly being TRBD1 (5 bases). Trimming removed 6 bases at V and 2 bases at J, with 13 bases between. CDR1 MNHEY and CDR2 SVGAGI come from the germline V gene. This CDR3 is built from 14 residues.

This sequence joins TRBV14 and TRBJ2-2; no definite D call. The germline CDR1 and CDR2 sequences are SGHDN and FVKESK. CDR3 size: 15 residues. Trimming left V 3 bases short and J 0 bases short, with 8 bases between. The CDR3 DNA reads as TGTGCCAGCAGCCAGGACGCTCCGAACACCGGGGAGCTGTTTTTT. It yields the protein CASSQDAPNTGELFF.

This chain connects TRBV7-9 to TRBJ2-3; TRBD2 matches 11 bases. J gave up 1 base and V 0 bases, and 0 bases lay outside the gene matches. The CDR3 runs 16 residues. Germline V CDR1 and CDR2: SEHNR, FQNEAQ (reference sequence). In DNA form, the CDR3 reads TGTGCCAGCAGCTTAGCACTAGCGGGAGGCACAGATACGCAGTATTTT. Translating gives CASSLALAGGTDTQYF.

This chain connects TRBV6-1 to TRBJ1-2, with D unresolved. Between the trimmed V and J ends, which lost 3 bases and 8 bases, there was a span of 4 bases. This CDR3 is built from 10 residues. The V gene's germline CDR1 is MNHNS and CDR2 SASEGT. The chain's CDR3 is CASSEWGYTF. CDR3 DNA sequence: TGTGCCAGCAGTGAGTGGGGCTACACCTTC.

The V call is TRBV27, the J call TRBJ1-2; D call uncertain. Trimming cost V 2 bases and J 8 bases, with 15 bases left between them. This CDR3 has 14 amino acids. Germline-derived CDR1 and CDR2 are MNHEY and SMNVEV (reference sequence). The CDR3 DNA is TGTGCCAGCAGTTTAAACCTAGGTGGGGAAGGCTACACCTTC. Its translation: CASSLNLGGEGYTF.

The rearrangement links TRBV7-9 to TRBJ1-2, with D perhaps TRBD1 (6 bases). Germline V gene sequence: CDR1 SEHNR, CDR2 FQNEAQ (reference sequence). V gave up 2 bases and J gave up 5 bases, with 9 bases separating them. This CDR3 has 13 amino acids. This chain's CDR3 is CASSLSGDYGYTF. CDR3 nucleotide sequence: TGTGCCAGCAGCTTATCAGGGGATTATGGCTACACCTTC.

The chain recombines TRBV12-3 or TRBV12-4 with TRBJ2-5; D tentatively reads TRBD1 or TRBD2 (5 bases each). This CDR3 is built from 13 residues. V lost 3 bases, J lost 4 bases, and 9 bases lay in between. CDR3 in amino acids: CASSFWGSETQYF. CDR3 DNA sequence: TGTGCCAGCAGTTTCTGGGGGTCAGAGACCCAGTACTTC.

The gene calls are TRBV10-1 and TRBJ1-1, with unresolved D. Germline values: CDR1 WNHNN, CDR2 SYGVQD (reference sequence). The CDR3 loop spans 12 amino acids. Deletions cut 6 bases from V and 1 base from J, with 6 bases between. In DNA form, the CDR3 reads TGCGCCAGCAGCCGACAGAACACTGAAGCTTTCTTT. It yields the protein CASSRQNTEAFF.

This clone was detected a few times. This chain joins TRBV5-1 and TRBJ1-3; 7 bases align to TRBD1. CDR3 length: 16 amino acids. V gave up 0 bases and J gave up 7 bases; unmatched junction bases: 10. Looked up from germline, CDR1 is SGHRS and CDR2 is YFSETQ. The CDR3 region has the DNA TGCGCCAGCAGCTTGGCCCTGGGAAAACAGGGGAACACCATATATTTT. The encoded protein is CASSLALGKQGNTIYF.

The CDR3 sequence: CASSLQGANTEAFF. In DNA, the CDR3 is TGCGCCAGCAGCTTGCAGGGGGCCAACACTGAAGCTTTCTTT. The chain carries TRBV5-1 and TRBJ1-1; 8 positions agree with TRBD1. V lost 1 base to trimming and J lost 2 bases; unmatched junction nucleotides: 1. CDR1 SGHRS and CDR2 YFSETQ come from the germline V gene. The CDR3 totals 14 residues.

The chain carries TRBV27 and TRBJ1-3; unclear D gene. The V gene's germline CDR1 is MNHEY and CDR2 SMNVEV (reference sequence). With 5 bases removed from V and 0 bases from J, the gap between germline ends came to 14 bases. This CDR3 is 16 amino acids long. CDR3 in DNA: TGTGCCAGCAGTAAGACACCCACCCGCTCTGGAAACACCATATATTTT. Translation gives CASSKTPTRSGNTIYF.

The CDR3 protein is CASRDRGYTGELFF. The CDR3 region has the DNA TGTGCCTCCCGGGACAGGGGATACACCGGGGAGCTGTTTTTT. The chain uses TRBV21-1 and TRBJ2-2; the table gives TRBD1 as D, unverified against the DNA. TRBV21-1 is given as a pseudogene. The CDR3 runs 14 residues.

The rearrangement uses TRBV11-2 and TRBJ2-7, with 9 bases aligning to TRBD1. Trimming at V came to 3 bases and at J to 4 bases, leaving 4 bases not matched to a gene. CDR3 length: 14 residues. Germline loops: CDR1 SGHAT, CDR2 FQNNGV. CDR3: CASSLIQGAYEQYF. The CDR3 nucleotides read TGTGCCAGCAGCTTGATACAGGGGGCTTACGAGCAGTACTTC.

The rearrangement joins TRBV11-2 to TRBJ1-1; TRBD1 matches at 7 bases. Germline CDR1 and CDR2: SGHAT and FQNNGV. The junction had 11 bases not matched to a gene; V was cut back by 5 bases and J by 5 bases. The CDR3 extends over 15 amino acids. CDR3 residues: CASSRQGGGRTEAFF. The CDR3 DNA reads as TGTGCCAGCAGCCGCCAGGGGGGTGGGAGGACTGAAGCTTTCTTT.

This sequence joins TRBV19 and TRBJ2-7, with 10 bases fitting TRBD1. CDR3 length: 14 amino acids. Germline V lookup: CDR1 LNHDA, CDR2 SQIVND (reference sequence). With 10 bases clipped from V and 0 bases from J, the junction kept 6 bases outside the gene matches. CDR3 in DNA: TGTGCCACGCGGACAGGGGGGACCTCCTACGAGCAGTACTTC. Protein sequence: CATRTGGTSYEQYF.

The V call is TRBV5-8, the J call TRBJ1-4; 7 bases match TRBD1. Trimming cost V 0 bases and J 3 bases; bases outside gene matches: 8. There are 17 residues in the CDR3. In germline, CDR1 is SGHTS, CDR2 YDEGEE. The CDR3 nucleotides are TGTGCCAGCAGCTTGGGGCTACAGGGGCAGGCTAATGAAAAACTGTTTTTT. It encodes CASSLGLQGQANEKLFF.

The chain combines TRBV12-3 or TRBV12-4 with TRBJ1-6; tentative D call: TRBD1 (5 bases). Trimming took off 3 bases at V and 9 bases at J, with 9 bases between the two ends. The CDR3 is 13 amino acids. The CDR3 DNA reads TGTGCCAGCAGTTTGCAGGGACGTTCACCCCTCCACTTT. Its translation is CASSLQGRSPLHF.

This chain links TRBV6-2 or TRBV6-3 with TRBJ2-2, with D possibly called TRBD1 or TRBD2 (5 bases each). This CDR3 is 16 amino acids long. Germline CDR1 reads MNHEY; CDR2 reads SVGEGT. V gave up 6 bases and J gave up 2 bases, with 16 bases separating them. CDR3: CASSPSRDGNTGELFF. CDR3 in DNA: TGTGCCAGCAGCCCTAGCCGGGACGGTAACACCGGGGAGCTGTTTTTT.

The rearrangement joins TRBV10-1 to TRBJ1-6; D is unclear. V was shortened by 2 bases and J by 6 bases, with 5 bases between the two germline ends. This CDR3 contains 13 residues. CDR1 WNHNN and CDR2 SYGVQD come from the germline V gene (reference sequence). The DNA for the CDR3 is TGCGCCAGCAGTGAGGCCGGTAATTCACCCCTCCACTTT. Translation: CASSEAGNSPLHF.

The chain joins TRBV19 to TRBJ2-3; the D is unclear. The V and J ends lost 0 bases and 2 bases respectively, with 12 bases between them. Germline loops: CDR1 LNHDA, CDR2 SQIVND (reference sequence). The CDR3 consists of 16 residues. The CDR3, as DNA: TGTGCCAGTAGTATAGATCTTGCACCCCTCACAGATACGCAGTATTTT. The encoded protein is CASSIDLAPLTDTQYF.

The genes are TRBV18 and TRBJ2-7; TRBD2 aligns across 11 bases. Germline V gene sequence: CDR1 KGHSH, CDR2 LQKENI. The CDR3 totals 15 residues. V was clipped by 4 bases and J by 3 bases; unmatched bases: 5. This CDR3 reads CASSLPGTSGYEQYF. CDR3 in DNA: TGTGCCAGCTCACTCCCCGGGACTAGCGGCTACGAGCAGTACTTC. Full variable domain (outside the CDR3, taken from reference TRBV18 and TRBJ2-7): NAGVMQNPRHLVRRRGQEARLRCSPMKGHSHVYWYRQLPEEGLKFMVYLQKENIIDESGMPKERFSAEFPKEGPSILRIQQVVRGDSAAYFCASSLPGTSGYEQYFGPGTRLTVT.

The chain's CDR3 is CASSERPNRVANEKLFF. In DNA form, the CDR3 reads TGCGCCAGCAGTGAGCGCCCTAACAGGGTAGCTAATGAAAAACTGTTTTTT. The chain links TRBV10-2 to TRBJ1-4, with a possible D match to TRBD1 (6 bases). The CDR3 sequence is 17 residues long. Germline V CDR1 and CDR2: WSHSY, SAAADI. The V and J ends lost 2 bases and 3 bases respectively, with 16 bases between them.

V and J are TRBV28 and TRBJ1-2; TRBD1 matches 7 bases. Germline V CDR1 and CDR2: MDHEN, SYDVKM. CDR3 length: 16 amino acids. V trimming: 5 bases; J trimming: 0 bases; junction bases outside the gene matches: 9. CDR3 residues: CASSPGGTAANYGYTF. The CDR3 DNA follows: TGTGCCAGCAGTCCGGGTGGGACAGCGGCTAACTATGGCTACACCTTC.

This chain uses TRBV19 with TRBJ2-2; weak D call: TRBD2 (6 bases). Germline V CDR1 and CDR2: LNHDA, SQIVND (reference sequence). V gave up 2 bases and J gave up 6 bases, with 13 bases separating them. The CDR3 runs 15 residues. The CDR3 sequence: CASSIFRERSGELFF. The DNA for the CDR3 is TGTGCCAGTAGTATATTCCGGGAGAGGTCCGGGGAGCTGTTTTTT.

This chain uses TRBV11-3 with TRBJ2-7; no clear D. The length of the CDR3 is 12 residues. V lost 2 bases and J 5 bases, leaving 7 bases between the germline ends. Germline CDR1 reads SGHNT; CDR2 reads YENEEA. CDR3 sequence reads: CASSLLQHEQYF. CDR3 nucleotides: TGTGCCAGCAGCTTATTACAGCACGAGCAGTACTTC.